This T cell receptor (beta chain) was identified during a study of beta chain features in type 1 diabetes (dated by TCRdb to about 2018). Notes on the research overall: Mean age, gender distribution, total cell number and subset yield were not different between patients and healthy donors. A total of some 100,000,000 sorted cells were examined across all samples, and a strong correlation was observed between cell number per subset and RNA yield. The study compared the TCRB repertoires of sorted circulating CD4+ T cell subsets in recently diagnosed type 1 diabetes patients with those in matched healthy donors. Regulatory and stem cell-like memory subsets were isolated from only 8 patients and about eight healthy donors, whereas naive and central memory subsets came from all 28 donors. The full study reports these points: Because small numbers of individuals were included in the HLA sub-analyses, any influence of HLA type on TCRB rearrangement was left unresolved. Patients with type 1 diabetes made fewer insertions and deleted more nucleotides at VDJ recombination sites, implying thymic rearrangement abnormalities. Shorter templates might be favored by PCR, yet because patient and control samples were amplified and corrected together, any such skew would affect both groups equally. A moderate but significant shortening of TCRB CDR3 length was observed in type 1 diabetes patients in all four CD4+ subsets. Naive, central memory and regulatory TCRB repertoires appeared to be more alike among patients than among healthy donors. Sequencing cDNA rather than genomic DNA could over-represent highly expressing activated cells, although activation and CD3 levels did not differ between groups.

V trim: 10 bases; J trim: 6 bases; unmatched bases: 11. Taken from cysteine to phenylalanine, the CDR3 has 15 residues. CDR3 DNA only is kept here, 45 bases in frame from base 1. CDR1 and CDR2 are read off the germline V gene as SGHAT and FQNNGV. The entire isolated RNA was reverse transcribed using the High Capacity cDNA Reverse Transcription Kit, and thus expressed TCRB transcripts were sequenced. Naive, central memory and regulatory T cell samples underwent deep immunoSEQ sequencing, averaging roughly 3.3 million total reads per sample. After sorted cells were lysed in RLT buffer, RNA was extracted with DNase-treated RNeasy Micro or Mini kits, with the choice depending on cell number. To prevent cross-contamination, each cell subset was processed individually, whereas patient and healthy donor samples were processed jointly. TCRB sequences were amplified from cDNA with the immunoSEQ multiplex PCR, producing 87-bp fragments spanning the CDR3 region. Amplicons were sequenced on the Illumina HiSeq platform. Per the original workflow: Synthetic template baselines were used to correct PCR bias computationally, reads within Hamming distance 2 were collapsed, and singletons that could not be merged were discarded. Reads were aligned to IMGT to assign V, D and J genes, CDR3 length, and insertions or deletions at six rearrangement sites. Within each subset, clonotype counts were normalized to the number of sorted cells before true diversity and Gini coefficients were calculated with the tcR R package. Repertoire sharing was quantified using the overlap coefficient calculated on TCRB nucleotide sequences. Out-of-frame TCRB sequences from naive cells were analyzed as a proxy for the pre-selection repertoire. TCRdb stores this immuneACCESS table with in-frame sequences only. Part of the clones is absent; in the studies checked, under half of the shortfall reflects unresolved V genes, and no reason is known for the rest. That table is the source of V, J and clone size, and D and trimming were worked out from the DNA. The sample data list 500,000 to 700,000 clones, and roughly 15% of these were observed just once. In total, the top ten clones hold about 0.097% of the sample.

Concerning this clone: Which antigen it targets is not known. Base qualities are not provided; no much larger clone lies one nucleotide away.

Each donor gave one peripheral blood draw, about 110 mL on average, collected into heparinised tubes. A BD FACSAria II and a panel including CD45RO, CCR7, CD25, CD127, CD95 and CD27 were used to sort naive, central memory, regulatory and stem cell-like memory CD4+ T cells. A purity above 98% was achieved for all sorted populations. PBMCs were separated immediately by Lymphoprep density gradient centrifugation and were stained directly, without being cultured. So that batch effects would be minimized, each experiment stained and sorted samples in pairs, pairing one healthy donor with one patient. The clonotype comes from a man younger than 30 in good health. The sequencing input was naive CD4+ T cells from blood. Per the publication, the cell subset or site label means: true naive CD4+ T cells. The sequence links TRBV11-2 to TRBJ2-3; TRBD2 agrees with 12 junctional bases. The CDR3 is CATSLRGLAGDTQYF. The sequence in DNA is TGTGCCACCTCCCTTAGAGGACTAGCGGGGGATACGCAGTATTTT.